This T cell receptor beta chain was identified in a study of blood T cell repertoires in COVID-19. Looking at the study overall: COVID-19 samples collected from the United States, Italy and Spain covered acute and convalescent phases.

Repertoires were generated with immunoSEQ multiplex PCR, while TCRdb's copy carries only in-frame clones and drops some. Of 150,000 to 200,000 clones in the sample, about four fifths were seen once. The sequencing input was peripheral blood. The sequence was collected from a man aged 65 to 85 who had recovered from COVID-19.

CDR3 amino acids: CASRPGQELSSPLHF. The DNA for the CDR3 is TGTGCCAGTAGGCCCGGACAAGAGCTTAGTTCACCCCTCCACTTT. The chain combines TRBV19 with TRBJ1-6; D is perhaps TRBD1 (5 bases). This CDR3 is built from 15 residues. Germline V gene lookup returns CDR1 LNHDA and CDR2 SQIVND (reference sequence). V lost 6 bases and J 9 bases, leaving 18 bases between the germline ends.